One TCR beta chain is described in this entry. A sample-barcoded 5' primer and a J-beta primer mix were used in a second PCR of roughly 6 to 11 cycles. Via MiXCR, TCRdb re-called the 5' RACE reads, giving one row per CDR3 protein. The sample lists hundreds of thousands of distinct CDR3 sequences, approximately 30% seen once, with around 14% in the top ten. The entry originates in a study of blood T cells in healthy people across ages. The V gene lost 5 bases and the J gene lost 6 bases, with 13 bases spanning the gap. The CDR3 contains 14 residues. Looked up from germline, CDR1 is SGHTA and CDR2 is FQGNSA.

This clonotype was obtained from a woman aged 80 or over in good health. Source material: blood. The chain couples TRBV7-2 to TRBJ1-4; D gene uncertain. The CDR3 sequence is CASSNDARYEKLFF. DNA of the CDR3: TGTGCCAGCAGCAACGACGCACGATATGAAAAACTGTTTTTT.